This passage covers 28 T cell receptor beta chains from one sample sequenced in a study of memory CD4+ T cells and cytomegalovirus serostatus. Single viable CD3+CD4+CD8-CD45RO+ cells were sorted as the memory CD4+ T cells. Sequencing was performed with immunoSEQ multiplex PCR; in TCRdb, only in-frame clones are kept and a portion is missing. The sample lists about 75,000 clones, around 82% occurring once. Sequenced input: memory CD4+ T cells from blood. The receptors originated from an adult in good health and CMV-seropositive.

The chain uses TRBV19 and TRBJ1-5; D possibly corresponds to TRBD1 (5 bases). Deletions cut 4 bases from V and 4 bases from J, with 14 bases between. Per the germline V gene, CDR1 is LNHDA and CDR2 is SQIVND (reference sequence). The CDR3 runs 15 residues. The CDR3 nucleotides read TGTGCCAGTAGTAACCGACAGTCACCTAATCAGCCCCAGCATTTT. This codes for CASSNRQSPNQPQHF.

Only a few counts were recorded for this clone. The chain couples TRBV5-6 to TRBJ1-4; TRBD1 matches 9 bases. CDR3 size: 14 residues. The trim removed 4 bases at V and 6 bases at J, leaving 4 bases unmatched. The germline CDR1 and CDR2 sequences are SGHDT and YYEEEE. The CDR3 loop is CASSGTGWDEKLFF. CDR3 in DNA: TGTGCCAGCAGCGGGACAGGGTGGGATGAAAAACTGTTTTTT.

The chain carries TRBV5-1 and TRBJ1-1; D unclear. In germline, CDR1 is SGHRS, CDR2 YFSETQ. There are 14 residues in the CDR3. V was shortened by 1 base and J by 5 bases, with 12 bases between the two germline ends. DNA of the CDR3: TGCGCCAGCAGCTTGTACGGGGAAGGGACTGAAGCTTTCTTT. Encoded protein: CASSLYGEGTEAFF.

CDR3 amino acids: CASRKTQGAVTEAFF. The CDR3 bases are TGTGCCAGCAGGAAAACACAGGGTGCAGTCACTGAAGCTTTCTTT. The chain uses TRBV6-1 and TRBJ1-1; TRBD1 might be the D (6 bases). The CDR3 runs to 15 residues. Trimming took 6 bases from V and 4 from J, leaving 18 bases between them. Germline lookup yields CDR1 MNHNS and CDR2 SASEGT.

The chain has TRBV25-1 and TRBJ1-5; weak D call: TRBD1 (5 bases). Trimming left V 6 bases short and J 10 bases short, with 19 bases between. CDR3 length equals 14 residues. The germline CDR1 and CDR2 sequences are MGHDK and SYGVNS. In nucleotides, the CDR3 is TGTGCCAGCAGCCTGGGGGGGGATGTTCAACCCCAGCATTTT. This codes for CASSLGGDVQPQHF.

V is TRBV2 and J is TRBJ2-2; 12 nucleotides align to TRBD1. Germline V gene lookup returns CDR1 SNHLY and CDR2 FYNNEI. The length of the CDR3 is 15 residues. The junction had 5 bases not matched to a gene; V was cut back by 6 bases and J by 6 bases. CDR3 nucleotides: TGTGCCAGCAGGCCGGGACAGGGGGCGTCCGGGGAGCTGTTTTTT. This sequence encodes CASRPGQGASGELFF.

The J gene is TRBJ2-7, the V gene TRBV7-2, with D possibly being TRBD2 (6 bases). Per the germline V gene, CDR1 is SGHTA and CDR2 is FQGNSA. Trimming left V 3 bases short and J 5 bases short, with 11 bases between. CDR3 size: 13 residues. The CDR3 bases are TGTGCCAGCAGCTTGGCGGGGCCCCACGAGCAGTACTTC. This gives the protein CASSLAGPHEQYF.

V gene TRBV9 combines with J gene TRBJ1-1; 7 bases line up with TRBD1. V trimming: 3 bases; J trimming: 2 bases; junction bases outside the gene matches: 7. CDR3 size: 15 residues. Germline-derived CDR1 and CDR2 are SGDLS and YYNGEE. This CDR3 reads CASSAGGTANTEAFF. CDR3 DNA sequence: TGTGCCAGCAGCGCGGGGGGGACAGCCAACACTGAAGCTTTCTTT.

The rearrangement joins TRBV7-2 to TRBJ1-4; D gene unclear. CDR1 is SGHTA and CDR2 is FQGNSA in the germline V gene. This CDR3 is 14 amino acids long. The ends were cut back, 4 bases at V and 7 bases at J, with 13 bases in the middle. CDR3 sequence reads: CASSSRTQGEKLFF. CDR3 DNA: TGTGCCAGCAGCTCCCGGACCCAAGGTGAAAAACTGTTTTTT.

The chain uses TRBV6-1 and TRBJ1-1; D not certain. This CDR3 contains 12 residues. The V gene's germline CDR1 is MNHNS and CDR2 SASEGT. V was pared by 8 bases and J by 9 bases, with 16 bases between. CDR3 nucleotides: TGTGCCAGCCTTCCTAGTTCCAGACAAGCTTTCTTT. Encoded protein: CASLPSSRQAFF.

The chain has TRBV11-3 and TRBJ2-5; no reliable D call. This CDR3 comprises 15 residues. The V and J ends lost 2 bases and 1 base respectively, with 11 bases between them. Per the germline V gene, CDR1 is SGHNT and CDR2 is YENEEA. DNA of the CDR3: TGTGCCAGCAGCTTAAGGGCTAGTCCCCAAGAGACCCAGTACTTC. It yields the protein CASSLRASPQETQYF.

The chain is built from TRBV7-9 and TRBJ2-5; 8 bases align to TRBD1. With V trimmed by 3 bases and J by 10 bases, 16 bases remained unmatched. The V gene's germline CDR1 is SEHNR and CDR2 FQNEAQ (reference sequence). This CDR3 has 16 amino acids. CDR3 loop: CASSFRPGGTPVDQYF. The DNA for the CDR3 is TGTGCCAGCAGCTTTCGGCCAGGGGGCACCCCCGTGGACCAGTACTTC. The variable domain in full, with the rest retrieved from reference TRBV7-9 and TRBJ2-5, is DTGVSQNPRHKITKRGQNVTFRCDPISEHNRLYWYRQTLGQGPEFLTYFQNEAQLEKSRLLSDRFSAERPKGSFSTLEIQRTEQGDSAMYLCASSFRPGGTPVDQYFGPGTRLLVL.

V and J are TRBV6-1 and TRBJ2-3; 10 nucleotides align to TRBD2. J lost 1 base, V lost 10 bases, and 5 bases had no gene match. The CDR3 has 14 residues. The germline gives CDR1 MNHNS, CDR2 SASEGT. The CDR3 DNA reads TGTGCCATCTCTAGCGGGAGTGGCACAGATACGCAGTATTTT. Amino acids: CAISSGSGTDTQYF.

The genes are TRBV28 and TRBJ1-3; D gene unclear. This CDR3 is built from 15 residues. The germline V and J ends were trimmed by 5 bases and 8 bases, with 19 bases remaining between them. The germline CDR1 and CDR2 sequences are MDHEN and SYDVKM. The CDR3 DNA is TGTGCCAGCAGTCCTGATCCACAGATGACGGACACCATATATTTT. Protein sequence: CASSPDPQMTDTIYF.

The chain has TRBV10-3 and TRBJ2-1, with D perhaps matching TRBD1 or TRBD2 (5 bases each). CDR1 is ENHRY and CDR2 is SYGVKD in the germline V gene. The V end was cut by 2 bases, the J end by 6 bases, with 11 bases between. The CDR3 is 14 amino acids. The CDR3 DNA reads TGTGCCATCAGTGAGGGGAAAGGGACCAATGAGCAGTTCTTC. It specifies CAISEGKGTNEQFF.

This sequence joins TRBV11-3 and TRBJ2-7; 7 bases line up with TRBD1. CDR1 is SGHNT, CDR2 YENEEA, per germline. The CDR3 totals 15 residues. Germline trimming cut 2 bases from V and 4 bases from J; bases unmatched to any gene: 8. CDR3 protein: CASSLRKTGTYEQYV. Written as DNA, the CDR3 is TGTGCCAGCAGCTTAAGGAAGACAGGGACGTACGAGCAGTACGTC.

The rearrangement joins TRBV6-6 to TRBJ1-5, with TRBD1 matching over 7 bases. J was trimmed by 2 bases and V by 5 bases; bases with no gene match: 3. In germline, CDR1 is MNHNY, CDR2 SVGAGI (reference sequence). The CDR3 spans 14 residues. Here the CDR3 DNA reads TGTGCCAGCAGTCTCGGACAGGGCAATCAGCCCCAGCATTTT. It specifies CASSLGQGNQPQHF.

This chain links TRBV28 with TRBJ1-2, with a possible D match to TRBD1 (5 bases). Germline V gives CDR1 MDHEN, CDR2 SYDVKM. V dropped 11 bases and J dropped 0 bases, with 7 bases sitting between them. The length of the CDR3 is 11 residues. DNA for the CDR3: TGTGCCGGGGCCTCTAACTATGGCTACACCTTC. This gives the protein CAGASNYGYTF.

The chain couples TRBV6-1 to TRBJ2-1; 9 bases are shared with TRBD1. J lost 5 bases, V lost 5 bases, and 4 bases had no gene match. Germline CDR1 reads MNHNS; CDR2 reads SASEGT. The CDR3 has 14 amino acids. The CDR3 sequence is CASSTGGENNEQFF. DNA of the CDR3: TGTGCCAGCAGTACAGGGGGCGAGAACAATGAGCAGTTCTTC.

This clone was detected only once. The chain has TRBV28 and TRBJ1-2; D gene uncertain. This CDR3 comprises 13 residues. Germline CDR1 MDHEN, CDR2 SYDVKM. The V end lost 6 bases, the J end lost 5 bases, and 13 bases lay between the germline ends. In DNA, the CDR3 is TGTGCCAGCAGCTTCCCGGGAGCATATGGCTACACCTTC. It is translated as CASSFPGAYGYTF.

The gene calls are TRBV4-1 and TRBJ1-1, with D hard to call. Germline assignment: CDR1 MGHRA and CDR2 YSYEKL. V was shortened by 2 bases and J by 6 bases, with 16 bases between the two germline ends. This CDR3 comprises 15 residues. The CDR3 DNA sequence: TGCGCCAGCAGCCAACCAACCGGGAGTTTCCCTGAAGCTTTCTTT. It encodes CASSQPTGSFPEAFF.

CDR3 amino acids: CASSKTVVVGGDTQYF. For the CDR3, the DNA is TGTGCCAGCAGCAAAACGGTGGTGGTAGGTGGAGATACGCAGTATTTT. The V call is TRBV6-6, the J call TRBJ2-3; no definite D call. The CDR3 length is 16 residues. The V and J ends lost 6 bases and 5 bases respectively, with 21 bases between them. Germline V gives CDR1 MNHNY, CDR2 SVGAGI (reference sequence).

The chain combines TRBV19 with TRBJ1-2, with D unresolved. This CDR3 is 14 amino acids long. V was cut by 5 bases and J by 6 bases, with 16 bases left in between. CDR1 is LNHDA and CDR2 is SQIVND in the germline V gene (reference sequence). CDR3 sequence (DNA): TGTGCCAGTAGTCCCGCCGGGGTGTCAAATGGCTACACCTTC. Protein product: CASSPAGVSNGYTF.

The gene calls are TRBV7-9 and TRBJ2-7; D gene unclear. The CDR3 has 13 amino acids. Looked up from germline, CDR1 is SEHNR and CDR2 is FQNEAQ (reference sequence). Trimming left V 1 base short and J 3 bases short, with 7 bases between. In nucleotides, the CDR3 is TGTGCCAGCAGCTTAGGTTCCAACTACGAGCAGTACTTC. This codes for CASSLGSNYEQYF.

The J gene is TRBJ1-4, the V gene TRBV5-1; no reliable D call. The V gene lost 5 bases and the J gene lost 0 bases, with 8 bases spanning the gap. Looked up from germline, CDR1 is SGHRS and CDR2 is YFSETQ. CDR3 length: 14 residues. The CDR3 sequence: CASSADATNEKLFF. CDR3 nucleotide sequence: TGCGCCAGCAGTGCGGATGCAACTAATGAAAAACTGTTTTTT. The full variable domain, completed using reference TRBV5-1 and TRBJ1-4, is KAGVTQTPRYLIKTRGQQVTLSCSPISGHRSVSWYQQTPGQGLQFLFEYFSETQRNKGNFPGRFSGRQFSNSRSEMNVSTLELGDSALYLCASSADATNEKLFFGSGTQLSVL.

This clone was seen a handful of times. At the DNA level, this CDR3 is encoded by other sequences in the same sample as well. The J gene is TRBJ1-1, the V gene TRBV5-1; 11 nucleotides match TRBD1. The V segment lost 0 bases and the J segment 4 bases; nucleotides outside the gene matches: 2. This CDR3 has 15 amino acids. Germline V gene sequence: CDR1 SGHRS, CDR2 YFSETQ. The CDR3 DNA sequence: TGCGCCAGCAGCTTGGTCGGGACAGGGGGCACTGAAGCTTTCTTT. Amino acids: CASSLVGTGGTEAFF.

The table lists this clone with a count of one. The chain has TRBV11-3 and TRBJ2-2, with D maybe TRBD1 (6 bases). The CDR3 loop spans 15 amino acids. Germline lookup yields CDR1 SGHNT and CDR2 YENEEA. V gave up 6 bases and J gave up 6 bases, with 17 bases separating them. The CDR3 DNA reads as TGTGCCAGCAGGTCGCGGTTAGGGGGTTCCGGGGAGCTGTTTTTT. It specifies CASRSRLGGSGELFF.

V is TRBV7-9 and J is TRBJ1-3; D gene unclear. The V and J ends lost 2 bases and 0 bases respectively, with 8 bases between them. This CDR3 has 15 amino acids. The germline CDR1 and CDR2 sequences are SEHNR and FQNEAQ (reference sequence). The chain's CDR3 is CASSLPGNSGNTIYF. The CDR3, as DNA: TGTGCCAGCAGCTTACCGGGAAACTCTGGAAACACCATATATTTT.